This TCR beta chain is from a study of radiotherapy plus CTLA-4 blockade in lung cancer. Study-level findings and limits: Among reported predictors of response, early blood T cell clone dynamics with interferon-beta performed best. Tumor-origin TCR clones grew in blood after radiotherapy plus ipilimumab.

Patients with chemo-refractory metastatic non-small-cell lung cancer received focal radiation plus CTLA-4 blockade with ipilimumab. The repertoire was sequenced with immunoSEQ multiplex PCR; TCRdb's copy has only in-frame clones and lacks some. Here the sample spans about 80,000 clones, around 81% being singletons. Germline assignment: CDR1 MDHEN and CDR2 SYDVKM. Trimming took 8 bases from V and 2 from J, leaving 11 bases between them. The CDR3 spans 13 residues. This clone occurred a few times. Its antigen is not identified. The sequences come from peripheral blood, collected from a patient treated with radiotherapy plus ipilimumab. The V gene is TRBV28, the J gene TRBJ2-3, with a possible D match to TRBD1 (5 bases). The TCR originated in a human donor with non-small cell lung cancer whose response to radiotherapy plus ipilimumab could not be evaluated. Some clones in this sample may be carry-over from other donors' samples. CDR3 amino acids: CASSNRITDTQYF. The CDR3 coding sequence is TGTGCCAGCTCCAACAGGATCACAGATACGCAGTATTTT.